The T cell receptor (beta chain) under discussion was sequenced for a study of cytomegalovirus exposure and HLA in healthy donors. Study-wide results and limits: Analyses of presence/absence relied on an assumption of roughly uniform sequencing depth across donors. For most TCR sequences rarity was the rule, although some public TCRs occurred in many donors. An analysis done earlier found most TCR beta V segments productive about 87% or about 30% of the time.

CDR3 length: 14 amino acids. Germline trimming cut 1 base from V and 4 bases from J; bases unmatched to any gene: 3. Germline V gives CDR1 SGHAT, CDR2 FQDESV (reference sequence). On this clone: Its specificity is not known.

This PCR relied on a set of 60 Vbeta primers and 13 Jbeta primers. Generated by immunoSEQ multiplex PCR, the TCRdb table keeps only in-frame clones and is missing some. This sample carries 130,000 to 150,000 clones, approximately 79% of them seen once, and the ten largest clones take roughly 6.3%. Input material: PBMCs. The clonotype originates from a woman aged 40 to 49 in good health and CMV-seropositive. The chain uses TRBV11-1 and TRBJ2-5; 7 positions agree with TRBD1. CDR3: CASSLDTGAETQYF. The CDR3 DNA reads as TGTGCCAGCAGCTTAGATACAGGGGCAGAGACCCAGTACTTC. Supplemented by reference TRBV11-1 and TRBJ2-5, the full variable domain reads EAEVAQSPRYKITEKSQAVAFWCDPISGHATLYWYRQILGQGPELLVQFQDESVVDDSQLPKDRFSAERLKGVDSTLKIQPAELGDSAMYLCASSLDTGAETQYFGPGTRLLVL.